These 5 T cell receptor beta chains share one sample of origin, sequenced in a study of blood T cell repertoires in COVID-19. The table came from immunoSEQ multiplex PCR; TCRdb's copy has only in-frame clones and leaves some out. The sample carries over 400,000 clones, about 89% recorded once. Sequencing was performed on peripheral blood. Receptor source: a woman aged 50 to 60 with COVID-19, enrolled during active disease.

The V gene is TRBV4-2, the J gene TRBJ2-3; tentative D call: TRBD1 (6 bases). Per the germline V gene, CDR1 is LGHNA and CDR2 is YNFKEQ. V shed 1 base and J shed 0 bases, with 14 bases lying between them. The CDR3 is made up of 17 amino acids. The CDR3 region is CASSQVEQGPSTDTQYF. CDR3 in DNA: TGTGCCAGCAGCCAAGTCGAACAGGGCCCTAGCACAGATACGCAGTATTTT.

The chain is built from TRBV2 and TRBJ1-5; 9 nucleotides agree with TRBD1. The CDR3 has 14 amino acids. The ends lost 11 bases at V and 4 bases at J; junction bases unmatched: 9. Germline V gene data show CDR1 as SNHLY and CDR2 as FYNNEI. CDR3 protein: CASRDRAVNQPQHF. The CDR3 nucleotides are TGTGCCTCCCGGGACAGGGCTGTAAATCAGCCCCAGCATTTT.

In regard to this clone: This CDR3 is also generated by other DNA sequences in the sample. The chain has TRBV19 and TRBJ1-5; D is uncertain. Germline CDR1 LNHDA, CDR2 SQIVND (reference sequence). V was pared by 6 bases and J by 0 bases, with 9 bases between. This CDR3 spans 14 amino acids. The CDR3 loop is CASRAGYSNQPQHF. The CDR3 DNA reads as TGTGCCAGTAGGGCAGGCTATAGCAATCAGCCCCAGCATTTT.

This clone was recorded a few times. The chain couples TRBV19 to TRBJ2-7; 8 positions match TRBD1. The CDR3 extends over 15 amino acids. Germline V CDR1 and CDR2: LNHDA, SQIVND (reference sequence). V lost 5 bases to trimming and J lost 0 bases; unmatched junction nucleotides: 6. In DNA, the CDR3 is TGTGCCAGTAGTCGACGGACAGGGAGCTCCTACGAGCAGTACTTC. Translating gives CASSRRTGSSYEQYF.

CDR3 nucleotide sequence: TGCGCCAGCACCGCCGAGGCGAAACTGTTTTTT. This codes for CASTAEAKLFF. V and J are TRBV23-1 and TRBJ1-4; D is uncertain. TRBV23-1 is treated as an ORF (open reading frame) with a function not yet certain. Deletions cut 7 bases from V and 11 bases from J, with 11 bases between. The CDR3 covers 11 residues.